This T cell receptor beta chain was sequenced for a study of shared clonotypes between healthy human individuals. At deep level, the assay was performed. Genomic DNA belonging to each subset was distributed in equal measure over several immunoSEQ plates. The protocol was immunoSEQ multiplex PCR, while the TCRdb copy is restricted to in-frame clones and leaves out a portion. The table includes 1.5 million to 2.5 million clones, about 95% detected once. The naive CD8 subset, CD45RO-negative cells positively selected for CCR7, excluded terminally differentiated effector memory CD45RA+ cells. Healthy and HIV-negative, the adult donors had no recent acute infections or vaccinations. Study outcomes and limitations: Non-shared clonotypes had lower generation probabilities than clonotypes shared by all four sorted-subset donors.

Looked up from germline, CDR1 is SGHRS and CDR2 is YFSETQ. The CDR3 length is 13 residues. Trimming took off 6 bases at V and 0 bases at J, with 10 bases between the two ends. As regards this clone: As yet, its antigen is unknown.

The sequence was collected from a man younger than 35 in good health. The sequenced sample was naive CD8+ T cells sorted from blood. V is TRBV5-1 and J is TRBJ2-7; the D gene could be TRBD1 or TRBD2 (5 bases each). The CDR3 bases are TGCGCCAGCACAAACGGGACCTCCTACGAGCAGTACTTC. Its translation: CASTNGTSYEQYF. Combining the CDR3 with reference TRBV5-1 and TRBJ2-7 gives the whole variable domain KAGVTQTPRYLIKTRGQQVTLSCSPISGHRSVSWYQQTPGQGLQFLFEYFSETQRNKGNFPGRFSGRQFSNSRSEMNVSTLELGDSALYLCASTNGTSYEQYFGPGTRLTVT.